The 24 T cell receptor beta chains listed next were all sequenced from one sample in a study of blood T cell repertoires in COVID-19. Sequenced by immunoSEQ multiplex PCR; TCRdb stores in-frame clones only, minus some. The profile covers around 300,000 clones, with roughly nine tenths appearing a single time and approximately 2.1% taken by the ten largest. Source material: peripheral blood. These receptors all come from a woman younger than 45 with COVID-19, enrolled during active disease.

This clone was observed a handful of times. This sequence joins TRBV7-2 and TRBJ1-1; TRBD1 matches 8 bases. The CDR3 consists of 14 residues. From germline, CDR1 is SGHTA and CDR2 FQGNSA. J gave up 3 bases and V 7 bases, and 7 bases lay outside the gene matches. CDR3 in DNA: TGTGCCAGCACCTATCAGGGGGCGGACACTGAAGCTTTCTTT. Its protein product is CASTYQGADTEAFF.

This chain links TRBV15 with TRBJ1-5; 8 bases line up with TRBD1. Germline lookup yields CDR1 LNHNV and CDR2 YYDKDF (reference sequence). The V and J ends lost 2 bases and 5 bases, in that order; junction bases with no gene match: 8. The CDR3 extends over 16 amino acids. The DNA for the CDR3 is TGTGCCACCAGCAGAACACCCGGACAGGGAGATCAGCCCCAGCATTTT. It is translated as CATSRTPGQGDQPQHF.

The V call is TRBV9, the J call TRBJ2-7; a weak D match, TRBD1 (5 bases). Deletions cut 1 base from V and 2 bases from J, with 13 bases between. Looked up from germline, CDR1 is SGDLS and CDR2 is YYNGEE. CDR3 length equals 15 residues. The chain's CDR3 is CASSVRTPGPYEQYF. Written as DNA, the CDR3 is TGTGCCAGCAGCGTACGAACCCCAGGGCCCTACGAGCAGTACTTC.

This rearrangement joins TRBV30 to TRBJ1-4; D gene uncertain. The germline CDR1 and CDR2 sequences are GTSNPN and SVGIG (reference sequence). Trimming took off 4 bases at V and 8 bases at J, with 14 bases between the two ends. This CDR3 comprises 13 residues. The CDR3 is CAWNKAYGEKLFF. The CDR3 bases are TGTGCCTGGAATAAGGCATACGGGGAAAAACTGTTTTTT.

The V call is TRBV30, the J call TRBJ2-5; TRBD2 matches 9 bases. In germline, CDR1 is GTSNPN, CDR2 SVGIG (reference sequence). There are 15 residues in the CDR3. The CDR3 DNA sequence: TGTGCATATCAAGGCGCGGGAGGGTTTCAAGAGACCCAGTACTTC. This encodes CAYQGAGGFQETQYF.

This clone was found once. DNA of the CDR3: TGTGCTAGTGGTGCGGGACAGCAAGAGACCCAGTACTTC. This codes for CASGAGQQETQYF. The J gene is TRBJ2-5, the V gene TRBV12-5; weak D call: TRBD1 (7 bases). This CDR3 spans 13 amino acids. V was cut by 5 bases and J by 2 bases, with 9 bases left in between. Germline loops: CDR1 LGHNT, CDR2 FRNRAP.

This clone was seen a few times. The CDR3 is CASSLTSGIDNEQYF. Written as DNA, the CDR3 is TGTGCCAGCAGTCTTACTAGCGGGATAGATAACGAGCAGTACTTC. The rearrangement joins TRBV28 to TRBJ2-7; 10 bases agree with TRBD2. V lost 5 bases, J lost 5 bases, and 9 bases stayed unmatched. Germline V gives CDR1 MDHEN, CDR2 SYDVKM. The CDR3 runs 15 residues.

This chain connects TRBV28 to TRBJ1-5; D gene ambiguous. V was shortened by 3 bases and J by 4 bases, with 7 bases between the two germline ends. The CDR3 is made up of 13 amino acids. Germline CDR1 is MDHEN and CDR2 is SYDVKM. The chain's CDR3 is CASSFGQNQPQHF. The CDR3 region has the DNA TGTGCCAGCAGTTTTGGGCAGAATCAGCCCCAGCATTTT.

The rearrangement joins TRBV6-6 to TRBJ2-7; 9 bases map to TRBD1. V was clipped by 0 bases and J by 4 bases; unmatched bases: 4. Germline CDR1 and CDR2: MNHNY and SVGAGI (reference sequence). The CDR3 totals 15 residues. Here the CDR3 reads CASSYSGQGRYEQYF. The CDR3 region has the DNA TGTGCCAGCAGTTACTCTGGACAGGGGAGATACGAGCAGTACTTC.

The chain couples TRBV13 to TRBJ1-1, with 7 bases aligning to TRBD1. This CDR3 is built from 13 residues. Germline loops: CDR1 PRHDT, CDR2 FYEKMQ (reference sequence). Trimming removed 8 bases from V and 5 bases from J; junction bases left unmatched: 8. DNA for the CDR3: TGTGCCAGCGCAGGGGGGAGCTGGACTGAAGCTTTCTTT. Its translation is CASAGGSWTEAFF. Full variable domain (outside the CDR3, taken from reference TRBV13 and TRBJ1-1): AAGVIQSPRHLIKEKRETATLKCYPIPRHDTVYWYQQGPGQDPQFLISFYEKMQSDKGSIPDRFSAQQFSDYHSELNMSSLELGDSALYFCASAGGSWTEAFFGQGTRLTVV.

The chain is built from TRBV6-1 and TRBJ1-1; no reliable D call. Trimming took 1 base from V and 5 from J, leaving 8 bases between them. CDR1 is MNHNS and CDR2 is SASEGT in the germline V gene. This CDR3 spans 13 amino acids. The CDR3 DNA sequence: TGTGCCAGCAGTGAAGAACGCGGGACTGAAGCTTTCTTT. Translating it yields CASSEERGTEAFF.

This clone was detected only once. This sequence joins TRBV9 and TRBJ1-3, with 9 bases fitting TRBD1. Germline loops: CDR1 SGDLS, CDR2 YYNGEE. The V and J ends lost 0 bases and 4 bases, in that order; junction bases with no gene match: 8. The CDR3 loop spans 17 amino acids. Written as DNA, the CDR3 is TGTGCCAGCAGCGTAGAGGTGCGACAGGGGGAAGGAAACACCATATATTTT. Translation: CASSVEVRQGEGNTIYF. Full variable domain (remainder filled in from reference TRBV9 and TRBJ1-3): DSGVTQTPKHLITATGQRVTLRCSPRSGDLSVYWYQQSLDQGLQFLIQYYNGEERAKGNILERFSAQQFPDLHSELNLSSLELGDSALYFCASSVEVRQGEGNTIYFGEGSWLTVV.

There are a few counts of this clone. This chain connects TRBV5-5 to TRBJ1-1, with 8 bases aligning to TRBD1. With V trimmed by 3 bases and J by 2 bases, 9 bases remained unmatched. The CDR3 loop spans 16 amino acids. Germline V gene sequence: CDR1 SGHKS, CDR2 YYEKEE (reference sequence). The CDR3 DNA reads TGTGCCAGCAGCTCAGACAGGGGCCCCCCAAACACTGAAGCTTTCTTT. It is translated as CASSSDRGPPNTEAFF.

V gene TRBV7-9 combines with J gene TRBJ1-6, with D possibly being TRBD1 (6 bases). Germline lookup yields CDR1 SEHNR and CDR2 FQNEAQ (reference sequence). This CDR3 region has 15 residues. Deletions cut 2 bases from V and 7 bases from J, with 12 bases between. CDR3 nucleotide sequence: TGTGCCAGCAGCTTAAGGCAGGGGAAGAATTCACCCCTCCACTTT. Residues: CASSLRQGKNSPLHF.

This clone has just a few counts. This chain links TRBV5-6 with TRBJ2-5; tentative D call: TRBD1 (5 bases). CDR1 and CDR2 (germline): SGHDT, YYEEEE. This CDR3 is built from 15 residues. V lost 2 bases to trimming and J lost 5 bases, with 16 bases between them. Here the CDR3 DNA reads TGTGCCAGCAGCTTCGGCAGGGCAAGTGGGGAGACCCAGTACTTC. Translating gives CASSFGRASGETQYF.

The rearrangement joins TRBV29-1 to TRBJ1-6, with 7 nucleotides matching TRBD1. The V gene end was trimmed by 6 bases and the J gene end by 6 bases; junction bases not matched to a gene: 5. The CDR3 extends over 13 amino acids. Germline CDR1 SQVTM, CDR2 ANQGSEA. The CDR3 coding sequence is TGCAGCGTCGCTGACAGGGTTAATTCACCCCTCCACTTT. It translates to CSVADRVNSPLHF.

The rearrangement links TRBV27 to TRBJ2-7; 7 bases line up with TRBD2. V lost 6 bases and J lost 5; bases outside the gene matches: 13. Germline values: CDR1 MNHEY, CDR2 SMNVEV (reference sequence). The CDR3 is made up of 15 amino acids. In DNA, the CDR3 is TGTGCCAGCAGCCGCCTAGCGGACGGGACTAACGAGCAGTACTTC. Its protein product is CASSRLADGTNEQYF.

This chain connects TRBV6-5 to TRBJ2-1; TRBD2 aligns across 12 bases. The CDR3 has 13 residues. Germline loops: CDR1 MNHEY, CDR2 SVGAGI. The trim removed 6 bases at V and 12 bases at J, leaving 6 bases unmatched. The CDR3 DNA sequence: TGTGCCAGCAGCCTGACTAGCGGGAGAGCGCAGTTCTTC. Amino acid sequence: CASSLTSGRAQFF.

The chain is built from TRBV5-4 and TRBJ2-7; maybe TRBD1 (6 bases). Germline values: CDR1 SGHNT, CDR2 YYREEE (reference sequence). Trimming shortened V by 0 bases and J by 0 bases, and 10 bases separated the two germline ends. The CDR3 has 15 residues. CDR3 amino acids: CASSLESGDSYEQYF. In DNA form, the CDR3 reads TGTGCCAGCAGCTTGGAGTCAGGGGACTCCTACGAGCAGTACTTC.

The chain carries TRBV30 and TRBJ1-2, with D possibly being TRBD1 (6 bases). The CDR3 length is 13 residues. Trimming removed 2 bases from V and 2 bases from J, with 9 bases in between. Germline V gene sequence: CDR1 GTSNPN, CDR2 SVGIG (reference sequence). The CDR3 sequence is CAWSRTGNYGYTF. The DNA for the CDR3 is TGTGCCTGGAGTCGTACAGGGAACTATGGCTACACCTTC. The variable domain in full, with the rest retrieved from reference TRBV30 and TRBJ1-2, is SQTIHQWPATLVQPVGSPLSLECTVEGTSNPNLYWYRQAAGRGLQLLFYSVGIGQISSEVPQNLSASRPQDRQFILSSKKLLLSDSGFYLCAWSRTGNYGYTFGSGTRLTVV.

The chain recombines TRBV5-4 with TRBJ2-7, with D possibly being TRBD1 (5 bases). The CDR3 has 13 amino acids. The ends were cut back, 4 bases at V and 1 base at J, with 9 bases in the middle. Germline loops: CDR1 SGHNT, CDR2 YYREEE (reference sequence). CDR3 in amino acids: CASSPPGSYEQYF. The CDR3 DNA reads TGTGCCAGCAGCCCACCAGGGTCCTACGAGCAGTACTTC.

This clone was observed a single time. The CDR3 protein is CASTDRTLAKNIQYF. In nucleotides, the CDR3 is TGTGCCAGCACAGACAGAACTTTAGCCAAAAACATTCAGTACTTC. V is TRBV6-5 and J is TRBJ2-4; perhaps TRBD1 as D (5 bases). V shed 7 bases and J shed 0 bases, with 13 bases lying between them. The CDR3 has 15 amino acids. CDR1 and CDR2 (germline): MNHEY, SVGAGI.

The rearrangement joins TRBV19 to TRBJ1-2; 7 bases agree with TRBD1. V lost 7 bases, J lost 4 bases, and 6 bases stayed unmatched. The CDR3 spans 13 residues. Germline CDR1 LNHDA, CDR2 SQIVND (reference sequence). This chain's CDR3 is CASTPDRIYGYTF. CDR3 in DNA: TGTGCCAGTACCCCGGACAGGATCTATGGCTACACCTTC.

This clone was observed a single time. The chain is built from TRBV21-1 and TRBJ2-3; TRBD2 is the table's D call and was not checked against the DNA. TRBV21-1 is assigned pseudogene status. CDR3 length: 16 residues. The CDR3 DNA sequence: TGTGCCAGCAGCCCTTCGGGGACTAGCGCCACAGATACGCAGTATTTT. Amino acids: CASSPSGTSATDTQYF.